This T cell receptor (beta chain) originates from a study of Ad26.COV2.S vaccination and SARS-CoV-2 variants. Trimming cost V 4 bases and J 3 bases; bases outside gene matches: 6. In germline, CDR1 is LNHNV, CDR2 YYDKDF (reference sequence). This CDR3 contains 14 residues. The treatment is: some 19 received Ad26.COV2.S at low or high dose, single or two shots; 5 received placebo; per-sample allocation not given. On day 63 after the first injection, vaccine and placebo recipients gave samples. Produced via immunoSEQ multiplex PCR; TCRdb's table is partial and in-frame only. The profile shows hundreds of thousands of clones, roughly 90% of them singletons.

The chain carries TRBV15 and TRBJ2-7; 7 positions match TRBD1. This receptor was identified in a person between 18 and 60 years old who received the Ad26.COV2.S COVID-19 vaccine or a placebo. Sample: peripheral blood, taken in a trial of Ad26.COV2.S vaccine versus placebo. The CDR3 is CATSTGTVDYEQYF. The CDR3 bases are TGTGCCACCAGCACCGGGACAGTAGACTACGAGCAGTACTTC.